This T cell receptor beta chain originates from a study of lymphopenia after photon versus proton radiotherapy. Here immunoSEQ multiplex PCR was the method, and the copy in TCRdb shows in-frame clones only, minus some. Of 150,000 to 200,000 clones listed, approximately 86% are singletons. Losses at the gene ends were 3 bases for V and 2 bases for J; bases not matched to a gene: 9. This CDR3 has 16 amino acids. The germline gives CDR1 KGHSH, CDR2 LQKENI. This TCR was recovered from a middle-aged man with gastric cancer. Sequences were derived from peripheral blood, sampled from a patient treated with photon-based radiotherapy. This chain joins TRBV18 and TRBJ2-5, with TRBD2 matching over 7 bases. In DNA form, the CDR3 reads TGTGCCAGCTCACCGCGGGAGACGGTACTTCAAGAGACCCAGTACTTC. It specifies CASSPRETVLQETQYF.